This T cell receptor (beta chain) was documented in a study of blood T cells in healthy people across ages. The CDR3 is 14 residues long. Germline CDR1 WSHSY, CDR2 SAAADI. V was pared by 6 bases and J by 2 bases, with 13 bases between. Every donor gave 8.5 to 10 milliliters of peripheral blood. A J-beta primer mix and a sample-barcoded 5' primer were used in a second PCR of roughly 7 to 12 cycles. Using its own MiXCR run on the 5' RACE reads, TCRdb lists one record per CDR3 protein. This repertoire shows around 940,000 distinct CDR3 sequences, around 54% found once; its top ten account for 20% to 25%.

The sequenced sample consisted of blood. J is TRBJ2-5 and V is TRBV10-2; D is uncertain. This TCR was recovered from a woman aged 55-70 years in good health. Here the CDR3 reads CASRTAGGQETQYF. In DNA, the CDR3 is TGCGCCAGCAGAACCGCAGGTGGGCAAGAGACCCAGTACTTC.